This record covers a single T cell receptor (beta chain). What it binds is not known. The germline CDR1 and CDR2 sequences are SGHRS and YFSETQ. V gave up 4 bases and J gave up 0 bases, with 5 bases separating them. There are 14 residues in the CDR3. MiXCR was run by TCRdb on the 5' RACE reads, yielding one entry per CDR3 protein. The data contain roughly 69,000 distinct CDR3 sequences, approximately 23% of them singletons. Whole-study findings and limits: In terms of TCR gene usage, tumor memory CD4+ T cells clustered together with blood and lymph node memory CD4+ cells, as well as with lymph node naive CD4+ cells.

Sequencing was performed on memory CD4+ T cells sorted from a lymph node. As for subset: memory CD4+ T cells, CD4+CD45RO+CD25-. This TCR derives from a female donor with breast cancer. The chain has TRBV5-1 and TRBJ2-6; no firm D call. The CDR3 here is CASSIDSGANVLTF. In nucleotides, the CDR3 is TGCGCCAGCAGCATCGACTCTGGGGCCAACGTCCTGACTTTC.